Shown below are 25 T cell receptor beta chains from a single sample sequenced in a study of beta chain features in type 1 diabetes. Study-wide results and limits: All four CD4+ subsets from Type 1 diabetes patients carried moderately but significantly shorter TCRB CDR3s.

The entirety of the isolated RNA underwent reverse transcription, so expressed TCRB transcripts were sequenced. This table comes from immunoSEQ multiplex PCR, and its TCRdb copy is limited to in-frame clones, with some not included. The sample carries about 660,000 clones, over 13% recorded once. No antigens are known for them. Source material: naive CD4+ T cells from blood. These TCRs come from a man in his late teens or twenties with type 1 diabetes.

The rearrangement links TRBV2 to TRBJ2-7; D uncertain. The CDR3 consists of 15 residues. Trimming removed 1 base from V and 4 bases from J, with 14 bases in between. Germline CDR1 is SNHLY and CDR2 is FYNNEI. CDR3 nucleotides: TGTGCCAGCAGTGAAGGGTGGACGCCGTTGTACGAGCAGTACTTC. It codes for CASSEGWTPLYEQYF.

This clone was observed a handful of times. The chain has TRBV5-1 and TRBJ2-1; the match to TRBD2 covers 7 bases. This CDR3 comprises 16 residues. Germline CDR1 and CDR2: SGHRS and YFSETQ. V lost 5 bases and J lost 0; bases outside the gene matches: 8. The CDR3 nucleotides read TGCGCCAGCAGTCCCCCTAGCGGAGACTCCTACAATGAGCAGTTCTTC. Residues: CASSPPSGDSYNEQFF.

The rearrangement joins TRBV5-1 to TRBJ1-3; D unclear. The CDR3 covers 16 residues. Germline CDR1 SGHRS, CDR2 YFSETQ. The V and J ends lost 0 bases and 3 bases respectively, with 13 bases between them. The CDR3 DNA follows: TGCGCCAGCAGCTTGGCCTTTCGAGAAGGTGGAAACACCATATATTTT. Its protein product is CASSLAFREGGNTIYF.

This clone was picked up a small number of times. The chain has TRBV5-1 and TRBJ2-3; TRBD2 matches at 12 bases. Germline loops: CDR1 SGHRS, CDR2 YFSETQ. The CDR3 spans 16 residues. The V and J ends lost 4 bases and 4 bases, in that order; junction bases with no gene match: 7. The CDR3 loop reads CASSPMTSGGPDTQYF. The CDR3 region has the DNA TGCGCCAGCAGCCCCATGACTAGCGGGGGCCCAGATACGCAGTATTTT.

The rearrangement uses TRBV7-9 and TRBJ1-1, with D possibly being TRBD1 (6 bases). Per the germline V gene, CDR1 is SEHNR and CDR2 is FQNEAQ (reference sequence). The CDR3 totals 14 residues. CDR3: CAEQGSQENTEAFF. The CDR3 DNA reads as TGTGCTGAACAGGGATCCCAGGAGAACACTGAAGCTTTCTTT.

This clone was counted a few times. V gene TRBV7-2 combines with J gene TRBJ2-3, with D tentatively TRBD1 or TRBD2 (6 bases each). This CDR3 comprises 17 residues. Trimming removed 4 bases from V and 0 bases from J, with 17 bases in between. CDR1 and CDR2 (germline): SGHTA, FQGNSA. CDR3 protein: CASSSNRGPTSTDTQYF. CDR3 nucleotide sequence: TGTGCCAGCAGCTCTAACCGGGGGCCCACTAGCACAGATACGCAGTATTTT.

This clone appeared a few times. Other nucleotide sequences from this sample produce the same CDR3. The V gene is TRBV7-9, the J gene TRBJ2-1; D is perhaps TRBD1 (5 bases). V was pared by 8 bases and J by 4 bases, with 24 bases between. The CDR3 spans 17 residues. Germline CDR1 SEHNR, CDR2 FQNEAQ (reference sequence). The DNA of the CDR3 is TGTGCCAGCCGTCCAATCCCCAGGGCGGTTAGGTACAATGAGCAGTTCTTC. Its protein is CASRPIPRAVRYNEQFF.

In its sample, this clone was seen a few times. At the DNA level, this CDR3 is encoded by other sequences in the same sample as well. In DNA form, the CDR3 reads TGTGCCAGCAGCCCTCCAGGTAGCAATCAGCCCCAGCATTTT. It translates to CASSPPGSNQPQHF. The rearrangement joins TRBV7-2 to TRBJ1-5; D not resolved. The CDR3 is 14 residues long. Trimming took off 5 bases at V and 0 bases at J, with 8 bases between the two ends. Germline assignment: CDR1 SGHTA and CDR2 FQGNSA.

The rearrangement uses TRBV6-6 and TRBJ1-2; D gene ambiguous. V lost 5 bases, J lost 4 bases, and 11 bases lay in between. CDR3 length: 13 amino acids. CDR1 is MNHNY and CDR2 is SVGAGI in the germline V gene (reference sequence). The CDR3 spells CASSELGIYGYTF. DNA for the CDR3: TGTGCCAGCAGTGAGCTGGGAATCTATGGCTACACCTTC.

This clone was detected a few times. The rearrangement links TRBV25-1 to TRBJ1-5; tentatively, D is TRBD1 (5 bases). CDR1 and CDR2 (germline): MGHDK, SYGVNS. The CDR3 is made up of 13 amino acids. V lost 11 bases and J 0 bases, leaving 11 bases between the germline ends. The chain's CDR3 is CASRGDSNQPQHF. In nucleotides, the CDR3 is TGTGCCTCACGGGGGGATAGCAATCAGCCCCAGCATTTT.

This clone has just a few counts. This chain joins TRBV5-1 and TRBJ1-4, with 8 bases matching TRBD1. The CDR3 is 14 amino acids. Germline assignment: CDR1 SGHRS and CDR2 YFSETQ. Trimming took 3 bases from V and 10 from J; bases not matched to a gene: 8. CDR3 residues: CASSSGQGGGKLFF. In DNA form, the CDR3 reads TGCGCCAGCAGCTCCGGACAGGGTGGAGGAAAACTGTTTTTT.

This clone was found a few times. The sample has other DNA sequences that encode this CDR3 too. J is TRBJ2-7 and V is TRBV20-1, with D unclear. The germline V gene encodes CDR1 DFQATT and CDR2 SNEGSKA (reference sequence). V lost 5 bases and J lost 2, with 7 bases in between. CDR3 length: 11 amino acids. In nucleotides, the CDR3 is TGCAGTGCTCGTGGAACCTACGAGCAGTACTTC. Amino acids: CSARGTYEQYF.

This clone was observed a few times. V usage is TRBV10-3 and J usage is TRBJ2-1; 8 bases fit TRBD2. Germline loops: CDR1 ENHRY, CDR2 SYGVKD. This CDR3 contains 16 residues. The V segment lost 4 bases and the J segment 7 bases; nucleotides outside the gene matches: 12. The DNA for the CDR3 is TGTGCCATCAGTGTCTGGCGGGAGGCTTTGGGAAATGAGCAGTTCTTC. Protein product: CAISVWREALGNEQFF.

The chain joins TRBV7-3 to TRBJ2-2; D may be TRBD1 or TRBD2 (5 bases each). The V gene lost 4 bases and the J gene lost 10 bases, with 19 bases spanning the gap. Germline lookup yields CDR1 SGHTA and CDR2 FQGTGA. The CDR3 runs to 15 residues. The CDR3 DNA reads as TGTGCCAGCAGCTACACCGGGACGGACCCTCCGGAGCTGTTTTTT. It codes for CASSYTGTDPPELFF.

The gene calls are TRBV29-1 and TRBJ2-7, with D maybe TRBD2 (5 bases). Germline-derived CDR1 and CDR2 are SQVTM and ANQGSEA. V lost 4 bases and J 2 bases, leaving 12 bases between the germline ends. CDR3 size: 13 residues. The chain's CDR3 is CSVGGASTYEQYF. The CDR3 DNA sequence: TGCAGCGTTGGGGGAGCCAGCACCTACGAGCAGTACTTC.

The gene calls are TRBV6-6 and TRBJ2-1; D is perhaps TRBD1 or TRBD2 (6 bases each). Germline V gives CDR1 MNHNY, CDR2 SVGAGI (reference sequence). V lost 4 bases to trimming and J lost 8 bases, with 21 bases between them. The CDR3 is 16 amino acids. CDR3 sequence reads: CASSSRGTPTGHEQFF. The CDR3 DNA is TGTGCCAGCAGTTCCCGCGGGACACCTACGGGGCATGAGCAGTTCTTC.

The J gene is TRBJ2-2, the V gene TRBV9; 8 bases are a match to TRBD2. Trimming at V came to 4 bases and at J to 2 bases, leaving 4 bases not matched to a gene. CDR1 and CDR2 from the germline V gene are SGDLS and YYNGEE. CDR3 size: 15 residues. The CDR3 loop reads CASSRAGGNTGELFF. DNA of the CDR3: TGTGCCAGCAGCCGTGCGGGGGGTAACACCGGGGAGCTGTTTTTT.

This clone was observed a handful of times. This chain uses TRBV21-1 with TRBJ2-1; the DNA was not used to check the table's D call, TRBD2. TRBV21-1 represents a pseudogene. This CDR3 spans 17 amino acids. The CDR3 loop is CASSNRLAASSYNEQFF. CDR3 sequence (DNA): TGTGCCAGCAGCAATCGTCTAGCGGCCAGCTCCTACAATGAGCAGTTCTTC.

The gene calls are TRBV2 and TRBJ2-7; tentative D call: TRBD1 (6 bases). From germline, CDR1 is SNHLY and CDR2 FYNNEI. Trimming shortened V by 7 bases and J by 0 bases, and 13 bases separated the two germline ends. This CDR3 region has 14 residues. The CDR3 region has the DNA TGTGCCAGCACCTACAGGGCCGCCTCCTACGAGCAGTACTTC. This sequence encodes CASTYRAASYEQYF.

This clone was found a few times. The chain joins TRBV30 to TRBJ1-2; D gene uncertain. With 3 bases removed from V and 4 bases from J, the gap between germline ends came to 21 bases. The CDR3 sequence is 16 residues long. Per the germline V gene, CDR1 is GTSNPN and CDR2 is SVGIG (reference sequence). The CDR3, as DNA: TGTGCCTGGAGGCCCCTCTCGACTGTCGATATCTATGGCTACACCTTC. Residues: CAWRPLSTVDIYGYTF. The full variable domain, its missing parts supplied by reference TRBV30 and TRBJ1-2, is SQTIHQWPATLVQPVGSPLSLECTVEGTSNPNLYWYRQAAGRGLQLLFYSVGIGQISSEVPQNLSASRPQDRQFILSSKKLLLSDSGFYLCAWRPLSTVDIYGYTFGSGTRLTVV.

This clone was found a few times. This CDR3 is also generated by other DNA sequences in the sample. As DNA, the CDR3 is TGTGCCAGCAGGACCTACGAGCAGTACTTC. It yields the protein CASRTYEQYF. This chain uses TRBV2 with TRBJ2-7; D ambiguous. V lost 6 bases and J lost 2, with 2 bases in between. The CDR3 length is 10 residues. Germline V gene sequence: CDR1 SNHLY, CDR2 FYNNEI. Full variable domain (rest looked up from reference TRBV2 and TRBJ2-7): EPEVTQTPSHQVTQMGQEVILRCVPISNHLYFYWYRQILGQKVEFLVSFYNNEISEKSEIFDDQFSVERPDGSNFTLKIRSTKLEDSAMYFCASRTYEQYFGPGTRLTVT.

The chain has TRBV7-2 and TRBJ2-7, with unresolved D. Germline values: CDR1 SGHTA, CDR2 FQGNSA. The CDR3 runs 15 residues. Trimming took 1 base from V and 3 from J, leaving 13 bases between them. In nucleotides, the CDR3 is TGTGCCAGCAGCTTAGATCCCAAACCTATCTACGAGCAGTACTTC. Residues: CASSLDPKPIYEQYF.

The chain recombines TRBV5-6 with TRBJ1-2; possibly TRBD1 for D (5 bases). Germline CDR1 reads SGHDT; CDR2 reads YYEEEE. This CDR3 contains 11 residues. The V end lost 4 bases, the J end lost 7 bases, and 8 bases lay between the germline ends. The CDR3 region is CASSQGVGYTF. The CDR3 DNA follows: TGTGCCAGCAGCCAAGGGGTTGGCTACACCTTC.

In DNA, the CDR3 is TGTGCCTGGAGTGTAGGCCGGGGGCTTGTCACTGAAGCTTTCTTT. The encoded protein is CAWSVGRGLVTEAFF. The rearrangement links TRBV30 to TRBJ1-1; D is perhaps TRBD1 (6 bases). Germline values: CDR1 GTSNPN, CDR2 SVGIG (reference sequence). The CDR3 has 15 amino acids. Trimming cost V 0 bases and J 4 bases, with 15 bases left between them.

This chain uses TRBV7-2 with TRBJ1-2, with D uncertain. This CDR3 contains 13 residues. With 5 bases removed from V and 4 bases from J, the gap between germline ends came to 11 bases. The germline V gene encodes CDR1 SGHTA and CDR2 FQGNSA. The CDR3 DNA follows: TGTGCCAGCAGCACTAGTAGGATCTATGGCTACACCTTC. Amino acid sequence: CASSTSRIYGYTF.